Below, 17 T cell receptor beta chains from the same sample are listed, as sequenced in a study of CD8+CD57+ T cells in acquired aplastic anemia. Patients chosen for sequencing had CD8+CD57+ cells that had expanded, as shown by flow cytometry. TCR beta VDJ and CDR3 profiles were obtained from a genomic DNA template. TCRdb analysed the reads with MiXCR anew, one entry per CDR3 protein. The repertoire has 110,000 or so distinct CDR3 sequences, roughly 55% of them found once; the top ten carry under 35%. Sequenced material: sorted CD4+, CD8+, or CD8+CD57+ T cells (not recorded which) from PBMCs. All receptors come from a human donor with aplastic anemia.

As to this clonotype: A single base separates this from a much larger clone, so it may be a read error. As the CDR3 is not closed by the conserved phenylalanine or tryptophan, this likely results from a read error. The chain combines TRBV2 with TRBJ1-2; D is perhaps TRBD1 (6 bases). Germline assignment: CDR1 SNHLY and CDR2 FYNNEI. Trimming stripped 4 bases from V and 6 bases from J, with 15 bases between. This CDR3 is built from 14 residues. The DNA for the CDR3 is TGTGCCAGCAGTGGGGGGCTGGGGGGCGATGGCTACACCTCC. It translates to CASSGGLGGDGYTS.

This clonotype was counted a few times. The chain joins TRBV15 to TRBJ2-1, with 10 bases fitting TRBD1. Germline CDR1 is LNHNV and CDR2 is YYDKDF (reference sequence). The CDR3 sequence is 15 residues long. V gave up 5 bases and J gave up 7 bases; unmatched junction bases: 8. The CDR3 loop reads CATSLGTGEWNEQFF. CDR3 nucleotides: TGTGCCACCAGCCTCGGGACAGGGGAGTGGAATGAGCAGTTCTTC.

This clonotype was found a few times. V gene TRBV19 combines with J gene TRBJ2-2, with D tentatively TRBD1 (5 bases). CDR1 is LNHDA and CDR2 is SQIVND in the germline V gene (reference sequence). This CDR3 is built from 14 residues. Trimming took off 3 bases at V and 8 bases at J, with 13 bases between the two ends. The CDR3 reads CASSIGAREGELFF. Written as DNA, the CDR3 is TGTGCCAGTAGTATTGGGGCTAGAGAAGGGGAGCTGTTTTTT.

The J gene is TRBJ2-1, the V gene TRBV24-1, with D perhaps given as TRBD1 or TRBD2 (5 bases each). The V end was cut by 6 bases, the J end by 4 bases, with 12 bases between. The CDR3 has 14 residues. Germline V gene sequence: CDR1 KGHDR, CDR2 SFDVKD. This CDR3 reads CATSPGRVYNEQFF. The CDR3 DNA is TGTGCCACCAGTCCGGGGCGGGTATACAATGAGCAGTTCTTC.

The chain is built from TRBV19 and TRBJ1-6; a possible D gene is TRBD1 (5 bases). With 5 bases removed from V and 8 bases from J, the gap between germline ends came to 13 bases. Germline V gives CDR1 LNHDA, CDR2 SQIVND (reference sequence). The CDR3 has 14 residues. CDR3 loop: CASSPRDGYSPLHF. CDR3 sequence (DNA): TGTGCCAGTAGTCCACGGGACGGATATTCACCCCTCCACTTT.

The chain links TRBV15 to TRBJ2-6; TRBD1 is a possible D gene (5 bases). The germline gives CDR1 LNHNV, CDR2 YYDKDF (reference sequence). The CDR3 consists of 15 residues. V lost 3 bases to trimming and J lost 1 base, with 7 bases between them. The CDR3 spells CATSSRDSGANVLTF. The CDR3, as DNA: TGTGCCACCAGCAGCAGGGATTCTGGGGCCAACGTCCTGACTTTC.

As regards this clonotype: This sequence may be a read error, since a much larger clone differs from it by one base. This chain joins TRBV7-9 and TRBJ2-2, with unresolved D. The CDR3 runs 10 residues. Germline assignment: CDR1 SEHNR and CDR2 FQNEAQ (reference sequence). Trimming left V 5 bases short and J 7 bases short, with 2 bases between. Written as DNA, the CDR3 is TGTGCCAGCAGCCACGGGGAGCTGTTTTTT. Protein product: CASSHGELFF.

J is TRBJ1-1 and V is TRBV19; D unresolved. This CDR3 has 13 residues. V lost 3 bases, J lost 0 bases, and 5 bases lay in between. Germline V gene data show CDR1 as LNHDA and CDR2 as SQIVND (reference sequence). CDR3 nucleotides: TGTGCCAGTAGTATTGCAGTGAACACTGAAGCTTTCTTT. It specifies CASSIAVNTEAFF.

Regarding this clonotype: Mismatch with germline at one junction end may stem from a read error. J is TRBJ1-2 and V is TRBV27, with TRBD1 as a possible D gene (5 bases). CDR3 size: 13 residues. Germline-derived CDR1 and CDR2 are MNHEY and SMNVEV (reference sequence). In DNA, the CDR3 is TGTGCCAGCCGTCCCACAGGTCTCTATGGCTACGCCTTC. Translated, it gives CASRPTGLYGYAF.

V is TRBV20-1 and J is TRBJ2-1, with D hard to call. In germline, CDR1 is DFQATT, CDR2 SNEGSKA (reference sequence). V lost 1 base and J 7 bases, leaving 5 bases between the germline ends. The length of the CDR3 is 11 residues. CDR3 in DNA: TGCAGTGCTAGAGGGGCGAATGAGCAGTTCTTC. This gives the protein CSARGANEQFF.

The sample holds many counts of this clonotype. This sequence joins TRBV24-1 and TRBJ2-7, with D hard to call. This CDR3 spans 15 amino acids. The germline V and J ends were trimmed by 3 bases and 0 bases, with 11 bases remaining between them. Germline V gene data show CDR1 as KGHDR and CDR2 as SFDVKD. The CDR3 DNA follows: TGTGCCACCAGTGATCCACCGACTTTCTCCTACGAGCAGTACTTC. Its protein is CATSDPPTFSYEQYF.

This clonotype appeared a few times. V gene TRBV12-3 or TRBV12-4 combines with J gene TRBJ2-7; D remains ambiguous. The DNA matches TRBJ2-3 better at its end, which makes the J call doubtful. The CDR3 consists of 11 residues. Here the CDR3 reads CASSFSGEQYF. CDR3 nucleotides: TGTGCCAGCAGTTTCTCGGGTGAGCAGTATTTT.

The genes are TRBV20-1 and TRBJ2-1, with TRBD2 matching over 7 bases. V dropped 0 bases and J dropped 4; count of bases not matched to a gene: 9. The CDR3 extends over 16 amino acids. The V gene's germline CDR1 is DFQATT and CDR2 SNEGSKA (reference sequence). The CDR3 DNA sequence: TGCAGTGCTAGAGATATTCGGCTAGCGGAATACAATGAGCAGTTCTTC. The encoded protein is CSARDIRLAEYNEQFF.

The CDR3 loop reads CASSLRGGGSYNEQFF. The CDR3 DNA follows: TGTGCCAGCAGTCTGCGGGGGGGCGGATCCTACAATGAGCAGTTCTTC. The chain links TRBV4-2 to TRBJ2-1, with 9 bases lining up with TRBD2. In germline, CDR1 is LGHNA, CDR2 YNFKEQ. The CDR3 sequence is 16 residues long. Trimming at V came to 6 bases and at J to 1 base, leaving 7 bases not matched to a gene.

This clonotype was found a few times. The chain recombines TRBV2 with TRBJ2-7; 9 bases align to TRBD1. CDR1 and CDR2 (germline): SNHLY, FYNNEI. The CDR3 extends over 15 amino acids. The V gene end was trimmed by 6 bases and the J gene end by 4 bases; junction bases not matched to a gene: 10. The CDR3 coding sequence is TGTGCCAGCAGAGGGACAGGGACAATTATTTACGAGCAGTACTTC. Translated, it gives CASRGTGTIIYEQYF.

The chain carries TRBV20-1 and TRBJ2-7, with 11 bases identical to TRBD2. There are 18 residues in the CDR3. V lost 1 base to trimming and J lost 3 bases; unmatched junction nucleotides: 14. Germline CDR1 reads DFQATT; CDR2 reads SNEGSKA (reference sequence). This chain's CDR3 is CSARVMTTTSGENYEQYF. For the CDR3, the DNA is TGCAGTGCTAGAGTGATGACTACGACTAGCGGGGAAAACTACGAGCAGTACTTC.

The V gene is TRBV25-1, the J gene TRBJ2-1; D gene uncertain. Deletions cut 7 bases from V and 6 bases from J, with 13 bases between. The CDR3 consists of 13 residues. CDR1 and CDR2 (germline): MGHDK, SYGVNS. CDR3 amino acids: CASTGRSINEQFF. The CDR3 region has the DNA TGTGCCAGCACCGGGCGATCTATCAATGAGCAGTTCTTC.